This T cell receptor beta chain was captured by sequencing in a study of CD4+ T cells in melanoma. Profiling relied on immunoSEQ multiplex PCR, and the TCRdb table lists in-frame clones only, not all of them. The sample lists more than 110,000 clones, about 93% seen once, with 1.5% to 1.7% in the top ten. The germline V and J ends were trimmed by 5 bases and 0 bases, with 17 bases remaining between them. This CDR3 region has 17 residues. Germline V lookup: CDR1 GTSNPN, CDR2 SVGIG (reference sequence). This receptor was identified in a human donor with melanoma. The genes are TRBV30 and TRBJ2-6; D gene unclear. CDR3 amino acids: CAWGRRRTSSGANVLTF. As DNA, the CDR3 is TGTGCCTGGGGACGACGTAGGACCAGCTCTGGGGCCAACGTCCTGACTTTC.